What follows describes a single TCR beta chain. This clonotype was seen ten or more times. Its cognate antigen has yet to be identified. No qualities accompany the bases; no much larger clone lies one base away. The sample originates from a study of CD8 T cells in ankylosing spondylitis (dated 2017 in TCRdb). In terms of the full investigation: The study set out to find disease-linked TCR variants by profiling T cell receptor beta repertoires in ankylosing spondylitis patients and healthy donors. The whole study cohort included 95 to 130 healthy donors and 25 ankylosing spondylitis patients. Peripheral blood was sampled, and synovial fluid was additionally collected from ankylosing spondylitis patients. Results and caveats for the whole study, not just this receptor: In peripheral blood, the disease-linked clones were found at relatively low frequencies and had a CD8+ phenotype. Some of the motif variants had been reported before in the synovial fluid and blood of reactive arthritis patients, a finding that suggests common disease-initiation mechanisms. Significant enrichment of the disease-linked clones was reported in matched synovial fluid samples from ankylosing spondylitis patients. A TCR beta motif of about 8 highly homologous amino acid variants appeared characteristic of blood from ankylosing spondylitis patients.

Instrument on record: Illumina HiSeq 2500. Quantitative 5'-RACE with molecular barcodes was used to prepare TCR beta libraries. The study's own analysis went as follows. To identify disease-linked TCR variants, a new computational method was used, one built on a probabilistic model of VDJ rearrangement. The public reads were reanalyzed by TCRdb: fastp trimming at Q25, MiXCR alignment, in-frame beta chains only. Every CDR3 protein is listed once, alongside the most common genes and DNA of its rows. TCRdb's processing, not the authors', yielded these V and J calls. Across this sample there are 100,000 to 150,000 distinct CDR3 sequences, with 9.3% seen only once. The ten most abundant clones make up 3.3% of the sample. The CDR3 runs 20 residues from the cysteine to the phenylalanine. Kept here is only the CDR3 DNA, which spans 60 bases and is read in frame from base 1. Trimming removed 4 bases from V and 5 bases from J; the gene matches leave 21 bases unexplained. Looking up the germline V gene yields CDR1 MNHNS and CDR2 SASEGT.

The sequence links TRBV6-1 to TRBJ2-5; 11 bases in the middle match TRBD2. Sequencing was performed on blood, either unsorted or a sorted T cell fraction (not recorded which). This receptor was taken from a male donor with ankylosing spondylitis or in good health (not recorded which). The CDR3 region reads CASSGPGLAGRAVGGETQYF. The base sequence is TGTGCCAGCAGTGGTCCCGGACTAGCGGGCCGCGCGGTCGGTGGGGAGACCCAGTACTTC.